Listed below are T cell receptor beta chains from one sample, sequenced in a study of T-cell memory formation after mild COVID-19. MiXCR was run by TCRdb on the 5' RACE reads, yielding one entry per CDR3 protein. The table includes roughly 43,000 distinct CDR3 sequences, 7.5% to 10% detected once. Input material: PBMCs or a T cell subset sorted from them (not recorded which). The receptors originated from an adult woman who had mild COVID-19 (a few samples of this study predate the infection). Cell type and time point are not known. CDR3s include the opening cysteine and the closing phenylalanine or tryptophan. The D gene is left open where the match is weak. Clone sizes are given selectively: once, few, many, or a class where the clone is expanded.

TRBV7-2	TRBJ1-5	NA	NA	CASSIQGSNQPQHF	TGTGCCAGCAGCATACAGGGTAGCAATCAGCCCCAGCATTTT
TRBV24-1	TRBJ2-2	many	NA	CATNKTGELFF	TGTGCCACTAACAAGACCGGGGAGCTGTTTTTT
TRBV5-5	TRBJ2-7	NA	NA	CASSLADGRREQYF	TGTGCCAGCAGCTTGGCTGACGGGAGACGGGAGCAGTACTTC
TRBV4-3	TRBJ2-7	NA	NA	CASSQELGPAYEQYF	TGCGCCAGCAGCCAAGAACTAGGGCCGGCGTACGAGCAGTACTTC
TRBV3-1	TRBJ2-3	many	TRBD2	CASSRGLAGGSTDTQYF	TGTGCCAGCAGCCGGGGACTAGCGGGGGGGAGCACAGATACGCAGTATTTT
TRBV5-1	TRBJ1-1	many	NA	CASAFRYLRQGRLNTEAFF	TGCGCCAGCGCATTCAGGTATCTACGCCAGGGGAGGTTGAACACTGAAGCTTTCTTT
TRBV7-6	TRBJ2-3	few	NA	CASSLDGRGFTDTQYF	TGTGCCAGCAGCTTAGACGGACGGGGCTTTACAGATACGCAGTATTTT
TRBV15	TRBJ1-1	many	NA	CATSRQGSTEAFF	TGTGCCACCAGCAGACAGGGGAGCACTGAAGCTTTCTTT
TRBV6-1	TRBJ1-1	few	TRBD1	CASSEPGRGGTEAFF	TGTGCCAGCAGTGAACCGGGCAGGGGGGGCACTGAAGCTTTCTTT
TRBV7-8	TRBJ1-1	NA	TRBD1	CASIAGQGPEAFF	TGTGCCAGCATCGCAGGACAGGGCCCTGAAGCTTTCTTT
TRBV5-1	TRBJ2-3	few	NA	CASSSGSLAISTDTQYF	TGCGCCAGCAGCTCAGGGTCCCTCGCTATAAGCACAGATACGCAGTATTTT
TRBV4-1	TRBJ2-7	NA	TRBD2	CASSTWTSGSTEQYF	TGCGCCAGCAGCACCTGGACTAGCGGGTCTACCGAGCAGTACTTC
TRBV6-5	TRBJ2-3	NA	NA	CASSYRVPTDTQYF	TGTGCCAGCAGTTACAGGGTTCCCACAGATACGCAGTATTTT
TRBV7-3	TRBJ1-1	NA	NA	CASSFIQGFGNTEAFF	TGTGCCAGCAGCTTCATTCAGGGATTCGGGAACACTGAAGCTTTCTTT
TRBV27	TRBJ2-3	few	NA	CASSSNGQPDTQYF	TGTGCCAGCAGTTCCAACGGACAACCAGATACGCAGTATTTT
TRBV7-2	TRBJ2-2	many	TRBD2	CASSYRTSRGTGELFF	TGTGCCAGCAGCTATCGGACTAGCCGGGGCACCGGGGAGCTGTTTTTT
TRBV29-1	TRBJ2-7	many	NA	CSVEGSWGRGYEQYF	TGCAGCGTTGAAGGGTCGTGGGGGCGCGGGTACGAGCAGTACTTC
TRBV6-6	TRBJ2-1	many	TRBD1	CASRSGQGAYNEQFF	TGTGCCAGCAGGTCGGGACAGGGGGCCTACAATGAGCAGTTCTTC
TRBV6-6	TRBJ1-1	NA	TRBD1	CASSYSTGGTEAFF	TGTGCCAGCAGTTACTCGACAGGGGGCACTGAAGCTTTCTTT
TRBV11-2	TRBJ1-6	NA	NA	CASSFWTDYNSPLHF	TGTGCCAGCAGCTTCTGGACGGATTATAATTCACCCCTCCACTTT
TRBV13	TRBJ2-7	NA	TRBD2	CASSISRTSGGPPYEQYF	TGTGCCAGCAGCATCTCCCGAACTAGCGGGGGGCCTCCCTACGAGCAGTACTTC
TRBV7-2	TRBJ2-7	few	NA	CASRLRTARGSGYEQYF	TGTGCCAGCCGGCTTAGGACGGCTCGGGGGTCGGGATACGAGCAGTACTTC